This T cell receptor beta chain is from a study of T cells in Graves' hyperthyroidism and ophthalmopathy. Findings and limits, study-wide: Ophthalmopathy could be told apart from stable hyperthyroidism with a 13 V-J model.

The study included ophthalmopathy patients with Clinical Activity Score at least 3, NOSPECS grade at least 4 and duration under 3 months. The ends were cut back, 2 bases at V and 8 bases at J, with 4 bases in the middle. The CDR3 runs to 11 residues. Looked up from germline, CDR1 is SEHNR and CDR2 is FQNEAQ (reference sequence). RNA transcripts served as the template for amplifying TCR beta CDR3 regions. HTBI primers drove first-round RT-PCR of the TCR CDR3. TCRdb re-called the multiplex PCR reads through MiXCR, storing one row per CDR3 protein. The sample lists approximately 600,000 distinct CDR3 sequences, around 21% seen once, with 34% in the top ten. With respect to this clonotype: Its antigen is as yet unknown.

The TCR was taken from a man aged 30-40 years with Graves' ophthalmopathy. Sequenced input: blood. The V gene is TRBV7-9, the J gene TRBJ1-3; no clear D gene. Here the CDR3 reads CASSLPDTIYF. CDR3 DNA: TGTGCCAGCAGCTTACCCGACACCATATATTTT.